Only a few counts were recorded for the clone carrying this T cell receptor (beta chain). Its target is unknown. Then a second PCR, running about 7 to 11 cycles, was carried out with a sample-barcoded 5' primer and a J-beta primer mix. Each CDR3 protein is one row after TCRdb ran MiXCR on the 5' RACE reads. The sample holds more than 750,000 distinct CDR3 sequences; about 29% are singletons and the top ten take roughly 10%. The record originates from a study of blood T cells in healthy people across ages. Overall study findings and caveats: Naive T cell percentage showed a strong correlation with the diversity of TCR beta.

Total RNA was isolated from each sample in quantities of at least 6 micrograms. V lost 2 bases and J lost 11, with 24 bases in between. This CDR3 has 17 amino acids. In germline, CDR1 is MDHEN, CDR2 SYDVKM. These data also featured in a second study, about T cells of mothers and their children. This second study notes: For each mother, over 8 million TCR beta CDR3 reads were obtained, and for each child, 2.5 million to 3 million. The study found slightly higher but non-significant overlap in related versus unrelated mother-child pairs.

The sample consisted of blood. This TCR derives from a woman between 40 and 50 years old in good health. The V call is TRBV28, the J call TRBJ1-4; D not resolved. The CDR3 nucleotides are TGTGCCAGCAGTTTAGATGGCGTTACACCCACACCGGCTAAACTGTTTTTT. This encodes CASSLDGVTPTPAKLFF.